This record covers a single T cell receptor beta chain. Its target is unknown. The sample comes from a study of monozygotic twins with inflammatory bowel disease. Notes on the study in general: T cell subtypes were not distinguishable in this analysis. Among patients, repertoires may have gained variability from differing immunosuppressive treatments.

CDR3 size: 14 residues. Germline loops: CDR1 DFQATT, CDR2 SNEGSKA (reference sequence). From the 5' RACE reads, TCRdb lists one entry per CDR3 protein and no DNA. In total, the table holds a few hundred thousand distinct CDR3 sequences. Sequencing was carried out using blood. This receptor was taken from a human donor with ulcerative colitis or Crohn's disease, or a healthy co-twin of an affected twin (not recorded which). The rearrangement links TRBV20-1 to TRBJ1-5. Here the CDR3 reads CSARDMSSNQPQHF.